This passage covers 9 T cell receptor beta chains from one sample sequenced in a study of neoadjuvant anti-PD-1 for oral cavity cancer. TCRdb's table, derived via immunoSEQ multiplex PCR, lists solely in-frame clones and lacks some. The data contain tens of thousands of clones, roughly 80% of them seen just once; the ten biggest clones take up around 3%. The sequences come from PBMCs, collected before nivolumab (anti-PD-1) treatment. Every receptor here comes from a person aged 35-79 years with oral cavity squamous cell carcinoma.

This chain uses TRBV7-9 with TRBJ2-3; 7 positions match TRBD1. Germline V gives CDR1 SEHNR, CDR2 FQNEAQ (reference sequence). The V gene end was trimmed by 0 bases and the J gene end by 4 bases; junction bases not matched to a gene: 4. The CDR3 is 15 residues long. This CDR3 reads CASSLAGGAADTQYF. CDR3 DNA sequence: TGTGCCAGCAGCTTAGCAGGGGGCGCGGCAGATACGCAGTATTTT.

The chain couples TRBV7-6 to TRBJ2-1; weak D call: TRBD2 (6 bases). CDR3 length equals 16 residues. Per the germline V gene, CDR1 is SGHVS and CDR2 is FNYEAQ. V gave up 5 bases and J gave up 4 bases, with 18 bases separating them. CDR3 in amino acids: CASSPSTGGSYNEQFF. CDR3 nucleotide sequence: TGTGCCAGCAGCCCGTCGACTGGAGGGTCATACAATGAGCAGTTCTTC.

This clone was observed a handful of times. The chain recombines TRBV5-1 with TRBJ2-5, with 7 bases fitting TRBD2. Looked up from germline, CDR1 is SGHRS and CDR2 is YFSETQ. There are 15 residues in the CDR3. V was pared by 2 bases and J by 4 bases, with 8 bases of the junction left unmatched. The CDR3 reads CASSFGGSLGETQYF. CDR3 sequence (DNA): TGCGCCAGCAGCTTTGGCGGGAGTCTCGGAGAGACCCAGTACTTC.

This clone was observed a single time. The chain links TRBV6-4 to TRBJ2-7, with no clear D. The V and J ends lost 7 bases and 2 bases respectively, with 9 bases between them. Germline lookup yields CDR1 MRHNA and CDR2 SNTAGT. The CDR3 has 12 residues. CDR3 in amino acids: CASKETTYEQYF. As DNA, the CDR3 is TGTGCCAGCAAGGAGACAACCTACGAGCAGTACTTC.

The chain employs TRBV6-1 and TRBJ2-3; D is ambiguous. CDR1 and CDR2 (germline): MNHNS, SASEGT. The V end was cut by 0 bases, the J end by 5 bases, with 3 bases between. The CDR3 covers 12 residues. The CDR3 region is CASSEAGDTQYF. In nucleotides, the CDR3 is TGTGCCAGCAGTGAAGCGGGAGATACGCAGTATTTT.

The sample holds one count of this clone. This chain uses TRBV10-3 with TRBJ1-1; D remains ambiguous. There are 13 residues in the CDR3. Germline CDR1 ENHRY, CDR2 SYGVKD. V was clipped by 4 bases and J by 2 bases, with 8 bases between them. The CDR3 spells CAISAGTNTEAFF. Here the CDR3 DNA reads TGTGCCATCAGTGCGGGCACAAACACTGAAGCTTTCTTT.

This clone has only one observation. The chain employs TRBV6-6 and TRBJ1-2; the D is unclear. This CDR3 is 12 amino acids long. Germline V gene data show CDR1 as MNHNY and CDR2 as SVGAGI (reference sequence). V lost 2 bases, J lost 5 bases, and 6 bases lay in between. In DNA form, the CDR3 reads TGTGCCAGCAGTTACCTGGAGTATGGCTACACCTTC. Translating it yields CASSYLEYGYTF.

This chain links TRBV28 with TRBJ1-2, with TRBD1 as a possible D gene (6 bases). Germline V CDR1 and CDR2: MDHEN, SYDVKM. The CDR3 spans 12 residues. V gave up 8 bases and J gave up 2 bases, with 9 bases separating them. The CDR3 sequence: CASQGQNYGYTF. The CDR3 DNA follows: TGTGCCAGCCAAGGACAGAACTATGGCTACACCTTC.

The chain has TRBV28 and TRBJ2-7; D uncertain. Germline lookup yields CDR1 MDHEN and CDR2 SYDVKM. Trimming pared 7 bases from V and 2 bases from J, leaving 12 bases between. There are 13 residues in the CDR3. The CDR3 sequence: CASIRQGAYEQYF. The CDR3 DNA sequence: TGTGCCAGCATAAGGCAAGGCGCCTACGAGCAGTACTTC.